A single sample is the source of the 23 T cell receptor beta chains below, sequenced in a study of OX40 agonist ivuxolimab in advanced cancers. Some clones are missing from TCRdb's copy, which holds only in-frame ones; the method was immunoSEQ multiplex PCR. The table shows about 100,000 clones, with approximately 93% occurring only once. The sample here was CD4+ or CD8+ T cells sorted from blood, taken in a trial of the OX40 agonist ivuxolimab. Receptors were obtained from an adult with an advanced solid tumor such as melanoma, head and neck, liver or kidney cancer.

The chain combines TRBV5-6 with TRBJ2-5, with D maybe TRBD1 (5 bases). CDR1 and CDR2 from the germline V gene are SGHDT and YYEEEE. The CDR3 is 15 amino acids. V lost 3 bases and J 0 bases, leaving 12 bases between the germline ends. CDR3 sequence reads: CASSYTTAYQETQYF. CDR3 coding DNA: TGTGCCAGCAGCTATACGACAGCGTACCAAGAGACCCAGTACTTC.

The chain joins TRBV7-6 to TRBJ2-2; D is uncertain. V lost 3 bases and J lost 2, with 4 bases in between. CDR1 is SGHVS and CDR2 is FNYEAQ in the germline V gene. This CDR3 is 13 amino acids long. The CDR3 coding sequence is TGTGCCAGCAGCTTCGTCAACACCGGGGAGCTGTTTTTT. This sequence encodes CASSFVNTGELFF.

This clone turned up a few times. The CDR3 reads CASSESGVWGLARDTQYF. CDR3 in DNA: TGTGCCAGCAGTGAAAGTGGTGTGTGGGGACTAGCAAGGGATACGCAGTATTTT. The V call is TRBV2, the J call TRBJ2-3, with 9 bases lining up with TRBD2. The ends lost 2 bases at V and 6 bases at J; junction bases unmatched: 15. The CDR3 is 18 residues long. Germline V lookup: CDR1 SNHLY, CDR2 FYNNEI.

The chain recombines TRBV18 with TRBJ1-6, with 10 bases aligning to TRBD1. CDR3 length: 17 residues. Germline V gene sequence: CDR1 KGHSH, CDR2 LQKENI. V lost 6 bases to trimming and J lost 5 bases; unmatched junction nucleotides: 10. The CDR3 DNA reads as TGTGCCAGCTCTCCGAGACAGGGGGCGTCGGATAATTCACCCCTCCACTTT. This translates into CASSPRQGASDNSPLHF.

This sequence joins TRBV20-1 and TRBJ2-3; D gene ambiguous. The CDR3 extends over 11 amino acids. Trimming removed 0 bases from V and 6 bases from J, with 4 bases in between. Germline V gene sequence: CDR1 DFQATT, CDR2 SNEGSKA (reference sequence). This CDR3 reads CSARDWDTQYF. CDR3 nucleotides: TGCAGTGCTAGAGACTGGGATACGCAGTATTTT.

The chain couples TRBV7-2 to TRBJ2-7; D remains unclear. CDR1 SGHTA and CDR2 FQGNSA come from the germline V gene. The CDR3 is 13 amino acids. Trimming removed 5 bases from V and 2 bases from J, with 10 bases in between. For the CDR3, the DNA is TGTGCCAGCAGCCCCGCCGGTCCCTACGAGCAGTACTTC. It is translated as CASSPAGPYEQYF.

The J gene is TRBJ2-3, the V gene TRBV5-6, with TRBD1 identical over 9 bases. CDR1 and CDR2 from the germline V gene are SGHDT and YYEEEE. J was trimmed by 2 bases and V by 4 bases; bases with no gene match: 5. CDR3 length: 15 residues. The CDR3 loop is CASSPRTGVTDTQYF. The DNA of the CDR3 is TGTGCCAGCAGCCCCCGGACAGGGGTCACAGATACGCAGTATTTT.

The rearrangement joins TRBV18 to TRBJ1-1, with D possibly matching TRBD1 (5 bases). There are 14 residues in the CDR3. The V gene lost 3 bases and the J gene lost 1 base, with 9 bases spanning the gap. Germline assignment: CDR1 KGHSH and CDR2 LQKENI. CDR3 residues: CASSPSGQNTEAFF. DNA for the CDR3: TGTGCCAGCTCACCCTCCGGACAGAACACTGAAGCTTTCTTT.

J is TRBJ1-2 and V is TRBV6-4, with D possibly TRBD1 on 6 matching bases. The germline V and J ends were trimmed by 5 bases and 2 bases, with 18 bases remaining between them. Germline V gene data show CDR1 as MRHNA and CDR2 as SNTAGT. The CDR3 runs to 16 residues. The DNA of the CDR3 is TGTGCCAGCAGTTTTACATCAGGGGTCGAAAACTATGGCTACACCTTC. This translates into CASSFTSGVENYGYTF.

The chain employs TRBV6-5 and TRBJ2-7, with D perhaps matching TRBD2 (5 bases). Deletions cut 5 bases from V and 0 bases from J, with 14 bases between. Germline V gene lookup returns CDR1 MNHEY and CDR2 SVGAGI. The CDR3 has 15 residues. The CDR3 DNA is TGTGCCAGCAGTAGAGGCGGGCGGAGCTCCTACGAGCAGTACTTC. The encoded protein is CASSRGGRSSYEQYF.

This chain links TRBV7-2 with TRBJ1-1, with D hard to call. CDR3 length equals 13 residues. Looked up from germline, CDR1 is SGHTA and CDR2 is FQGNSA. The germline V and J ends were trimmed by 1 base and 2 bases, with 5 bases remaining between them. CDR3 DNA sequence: TGTGCCAGCAGCTTAGATTACAACACTGAAGCTTTCTTT. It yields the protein CASSLDYNTEAFF.

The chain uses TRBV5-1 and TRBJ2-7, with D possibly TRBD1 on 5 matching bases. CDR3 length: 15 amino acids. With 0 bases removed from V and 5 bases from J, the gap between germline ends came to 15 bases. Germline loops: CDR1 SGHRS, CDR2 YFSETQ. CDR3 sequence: CASSLAAPGLNEQYF. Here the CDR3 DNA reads TGCGCCAGCAGCTTGGCGGCGCCAGGGTTGAACGAGCAGTACTTC. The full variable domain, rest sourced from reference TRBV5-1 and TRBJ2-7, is KAGVTQTPRYLIKTRGQQVTLSCSPISGHRSVSWYQQTPGQGLQFLFEYFSETQRNKGNFPGRFSGRQFSNSRSEMNVSTLELGDSALYLCASSLAAPGLNEQYFGPGTRLTVT.

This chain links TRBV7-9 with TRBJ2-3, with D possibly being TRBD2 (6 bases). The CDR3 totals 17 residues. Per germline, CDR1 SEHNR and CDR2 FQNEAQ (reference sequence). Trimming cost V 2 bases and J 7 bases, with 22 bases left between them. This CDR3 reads CASSLRPGTVPGNTQYF. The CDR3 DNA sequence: TGTGCCAGCAGCTTACGGCCGGGGACTGTGCCTGGAAATACGCAGTATTTT.

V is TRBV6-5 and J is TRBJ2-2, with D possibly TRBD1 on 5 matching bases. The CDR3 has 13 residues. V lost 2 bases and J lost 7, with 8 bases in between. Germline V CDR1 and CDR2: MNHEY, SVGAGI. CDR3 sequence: CASSYGQGGELFF. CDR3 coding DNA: TGTGCCAGCAGTTACGGGCAGGGCGGGGAGCTGTTTTTT.

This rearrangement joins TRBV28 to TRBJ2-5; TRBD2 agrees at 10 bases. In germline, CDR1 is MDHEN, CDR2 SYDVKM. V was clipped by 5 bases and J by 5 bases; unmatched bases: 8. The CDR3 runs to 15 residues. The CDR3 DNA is TGTGCCAGCAGTCCCCCAAAGCGGGGGGGGGAGACCCAGTACTTC. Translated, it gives CASSPPKRGGETQYF.

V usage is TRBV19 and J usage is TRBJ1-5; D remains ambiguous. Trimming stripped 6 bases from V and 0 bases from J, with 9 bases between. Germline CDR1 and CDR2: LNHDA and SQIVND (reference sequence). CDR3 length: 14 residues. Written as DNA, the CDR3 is TGTGCCAGTAGCTCACACAATAGCAATCAGCCCCAGCATTTT. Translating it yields CASSSHNSNQPQHF. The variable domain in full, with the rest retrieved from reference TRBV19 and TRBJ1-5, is DGGITQSPKYLFRKEGQNVTLSCEQNLNHDAMYWYRQDPGQGLRLIYYSQIVNDFQKGDIAEGYSVSREKKESFPLTVTSAQKNPTAFYLCASSSHNSNQPQHFGDGTRLSIL.

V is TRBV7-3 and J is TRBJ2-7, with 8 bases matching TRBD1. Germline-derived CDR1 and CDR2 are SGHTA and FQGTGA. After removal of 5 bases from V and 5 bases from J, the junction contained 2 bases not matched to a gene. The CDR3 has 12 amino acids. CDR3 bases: TGTGCCAGCAGCAGGGACAGGCACGAGCAGTACTTC. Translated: CASSRDRHEQYF.

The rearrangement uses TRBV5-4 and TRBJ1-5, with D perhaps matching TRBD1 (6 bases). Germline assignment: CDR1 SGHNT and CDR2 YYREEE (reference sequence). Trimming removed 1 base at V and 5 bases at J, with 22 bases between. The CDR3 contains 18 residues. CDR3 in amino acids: CASSLYGRQATPYQPQHF. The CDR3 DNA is TGTGCCAGCAGCTTGTACGGCAGACAGGCGACCCCTTATCAGCCCCAGCATTTT.

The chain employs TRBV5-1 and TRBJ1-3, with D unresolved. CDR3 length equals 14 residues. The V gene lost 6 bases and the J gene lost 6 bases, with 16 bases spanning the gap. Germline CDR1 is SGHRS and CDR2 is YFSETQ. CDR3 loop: CASTLDGPLNTIYF. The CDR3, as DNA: TGCGCCAGCACCCTAGATGGCCCACTAAACACCATATATTTT.

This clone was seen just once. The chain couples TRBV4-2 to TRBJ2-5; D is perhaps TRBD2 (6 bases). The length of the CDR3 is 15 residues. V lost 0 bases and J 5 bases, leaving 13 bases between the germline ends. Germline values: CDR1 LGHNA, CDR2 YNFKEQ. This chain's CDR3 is CASSQEGSGGETQYF. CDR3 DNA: TGTGCCAGCAGCCAAGAGGGATCTGGGGGGGAGACCCAGTACTTC.

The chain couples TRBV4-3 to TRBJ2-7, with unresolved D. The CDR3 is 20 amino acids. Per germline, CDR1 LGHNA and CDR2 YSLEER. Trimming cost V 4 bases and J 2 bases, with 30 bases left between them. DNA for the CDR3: TGCGCCAGCAGCCCCGGAATAAAATGGCGTGAAGTGCCGTCCCCCTACGAGCAGTACTTC. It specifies CASSPGIKWREVPSPYEQYF.

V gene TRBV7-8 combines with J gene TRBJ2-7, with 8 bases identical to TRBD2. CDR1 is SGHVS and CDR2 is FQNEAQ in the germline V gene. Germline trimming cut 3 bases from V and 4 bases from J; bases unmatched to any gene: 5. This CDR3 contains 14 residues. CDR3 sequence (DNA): TGTGCCAGCAGCTTGAGGCGGGAGGCGTACGAGCAGTACTTC. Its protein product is CASSLRREAYEQYF.

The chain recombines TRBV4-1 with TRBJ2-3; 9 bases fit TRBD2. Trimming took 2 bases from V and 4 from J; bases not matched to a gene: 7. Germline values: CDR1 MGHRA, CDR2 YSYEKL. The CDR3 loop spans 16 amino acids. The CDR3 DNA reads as TGCGCCAGCAGCCAACTGGGCGGGAGGGCGGCAGATACGCAGTATTTT. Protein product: CASSQLGGRAADTQYF.